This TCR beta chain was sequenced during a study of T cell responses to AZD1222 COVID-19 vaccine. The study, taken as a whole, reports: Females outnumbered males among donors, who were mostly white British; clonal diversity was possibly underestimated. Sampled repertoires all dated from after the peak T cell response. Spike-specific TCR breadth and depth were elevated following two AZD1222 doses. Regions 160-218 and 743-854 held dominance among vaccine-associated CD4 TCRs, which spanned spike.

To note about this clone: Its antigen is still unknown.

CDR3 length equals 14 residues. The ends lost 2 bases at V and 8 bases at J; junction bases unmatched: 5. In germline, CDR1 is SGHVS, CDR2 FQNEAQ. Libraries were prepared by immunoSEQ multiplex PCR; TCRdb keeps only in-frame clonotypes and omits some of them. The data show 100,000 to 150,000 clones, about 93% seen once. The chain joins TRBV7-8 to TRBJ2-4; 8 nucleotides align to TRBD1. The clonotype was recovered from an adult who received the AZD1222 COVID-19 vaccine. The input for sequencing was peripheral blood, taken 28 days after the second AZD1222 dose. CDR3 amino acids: CASSLKDRADIQYF. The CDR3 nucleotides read TGTGCCAGCAGCTTAAAGGACAGGGCCGACATTCAGTACTTC.